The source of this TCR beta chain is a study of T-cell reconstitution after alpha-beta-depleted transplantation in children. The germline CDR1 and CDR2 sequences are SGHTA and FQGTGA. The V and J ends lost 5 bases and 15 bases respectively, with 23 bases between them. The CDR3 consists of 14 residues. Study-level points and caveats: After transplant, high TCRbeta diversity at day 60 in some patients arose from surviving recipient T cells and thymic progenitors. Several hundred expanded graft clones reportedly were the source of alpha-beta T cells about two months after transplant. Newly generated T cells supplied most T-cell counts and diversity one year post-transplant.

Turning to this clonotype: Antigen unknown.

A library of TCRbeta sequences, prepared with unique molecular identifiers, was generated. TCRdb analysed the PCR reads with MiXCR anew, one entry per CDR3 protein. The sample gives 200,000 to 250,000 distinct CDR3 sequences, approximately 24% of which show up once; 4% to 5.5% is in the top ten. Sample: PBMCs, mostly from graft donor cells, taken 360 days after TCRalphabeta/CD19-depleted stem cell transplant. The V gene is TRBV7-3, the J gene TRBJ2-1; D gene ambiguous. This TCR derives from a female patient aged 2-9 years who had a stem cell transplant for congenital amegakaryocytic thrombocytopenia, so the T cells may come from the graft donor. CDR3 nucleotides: TGTGCCAGCAGCCACGGTTTTGCTGGCGGAAAATTGTTCTTC. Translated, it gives CASSHGFAGGKLFF.